Listed below are T cell receptor beta chains from one sample, sequenced in a study of neurological immune-mediated disorders. TCRdb redid the calling of the 5' RACE reads with MiXCR, one entry per CDR3 protein. The sample lists 45,000 or so distinct CDR3 sequences; roughly 6% were seen once. Sequencing used CD4+ T cells from blood. The receptor set was obtained from a middle-aged woman in good health. Each CDR3 is given with its conserved first and last residue. The order of the fields is clone size, D gene, V gene, CDR3 length, J gene, CDR3 DNA, CDR3 protein. A D gene is named only where the DNA matches it firmly. Some rows have no size entry. The others give once, few or many, or a class for an expanded clone.

many	.	TRBV28	11	TRBJ1-4	TGTGCCAGCAGTTCGATTCAGGGGCTGTTTTTT	CASSSIQGLFF
many	.	TRBV28	17	TRBJ2-1	TGTGCCAGCAGTATACTTCGGACAGTCGGAGTATCGAATGAGCAGTTCTTC	CASSILRTVGVSNEQFF
.	.	TRBV20-1	16	TRBJ2-1	TGCAGTGCTAGAGGTCTTGGGGGTGGTCCCTACAATGAGCAGTTCTTC	CSARGLGGGPYNEQFF
many	TRBD1	TRBV29-1	14	TRBJ1-1	TGCAGCGGTGGACAGGGGTTGGGGAACACTGAAGCTTTCTTT	CSGGQGLGNTEAFF
many	TRBD2	TRBV29-1	12	TRBJ2-7	TGCAGCGTGGGCGGGGGGGGCTACGAGCAGTACTTC	CSVGGGGYEQYF
many	.	TRBV29-1	13	TRBJ2-3	TGCAGCGTTGCACGGACCAACACAGATACGCAGTATTTT	CSVARTNTDTQYF
many	.	TRBV28	16	TRBJ2-6	TGTGCCAGCAGCCCAAGGCGTTTATCTGGGGCCAACGTCCTGACTTTC	CASSPRRLSGANVLTF
many	TRBD2	TRBV7-9	15	TRBJ2-3	TGTGCCAGCAGCTCCCGGGGGGGACTAACGGATACGCAGTATTTT	CASSSRGGLTDTQYF
many	TRBD2	TRBV7-7	14	TRBJ2-1	TGTGCTAGCAGCTTTTTAGCGGGAACGAATGAGCAGTTCTTC	CASSFLAGTNEQFF
many	.	TRBV25-1	14	TRBJ2-5	TGTGCCAGCAGCGACTCCGTCGTTCAAGAGACCCAGTACTTC	CASSDSVVQETQYF
many	TRBD1	TRBV5-6	13	TRBJ2-2	TGTGCCAGCAGCCCACAGGGGGGCGAGGAGCTGTTTTTT	CASSPQGGEELFF
.	.	TRBV23-1	15	TRBJ2-6	TGCGCCAGCAGCCTTAGGACTCCTGGGGCCAACGTCCTGACTTTC	CASSLRTPGANVLTF
many	.	TRBV12-3/TRBV12-4	11	TRBJ2-7	TGTGCCAGCAGTTACAGATCGGAGCAGTACTTC	CASSYRSEQYF
many	.	TRBV11-2	14	TRBJ2-7	TGTGCCAGCAGCTTAGGGCAGGGGAAATACGAGCAGTACTTC	CASSLGQGKYEQYF
many	.	TRBV5-1	13	TRBJ1-1	TGCGCCAGCAGCTTGAACGGGGTCACTGAAGCTTTCTTT	CASSLNGVTEAFF
many	.	TRBV5-6	15	TRBJ1-5	TGTGCCAGCAGCTTGTATGGGACCTACCTATCAGCCCAGCATTTT	CASSLYGTYLSAQHF
many	TRBD1	TRBV5-6	16	TRBJ2-4	TGTGCCAGCAGCAGGGGGACAGATCTAGCCAAAAACATTCAGTACTTC	CASSRGTDLAKNIQYF
many	.	TRBV19	15	TRBJ2-3	TGTGCCAGTACCCGCAAGTTCCGAGTGGCTGATACGCAGTATTTT	CASTRKFRVADTQYF
.	.	TRBV2	13	TRBJ2-2	TGTGCCAGCAGGGGCCAGGGAGCCGGGGAGCTGTTTTTT	CASRGQGAGELFF
many	TRBD2	TRBV9	18	TRBJ2-1	TGTGCCAGCAGCCCCCGGCGGCGGGAGGGCCTTCACCGCAATGAGCAGTTCTTC	CASSPRRREGLHRNEQFF
many	.	TRBV20-1	10	TRBJ1-2	TGCAGTGCTAGAGTTCTAGGCTACACCTTC	CSARVLGYTF
many	.	TRBV7-2	15	TRBJ2-2	TGTGCCAGCAGCAATCCGGGACTCCACACCGGGGAGCTGTTTTTT	CASSNPGLHTGELFF
many	.	TRBV27	12	TRBJ2-3	TGTGCCAGCAGACGTGGACGGGATACGCAGTATTTT	CASRRGRDTQYF
.	TRBD1	TRBV10-3	12	TRBJ2-1	TGTGCCATCAGCTCGGGACAGGGGGCTCAGTTCTTC	CAISSGQGAQFF
many	TRBD2	TRBV28	12	TRBJ2-4	TGTGCCAGCAGTTTACCGGGAGGCATTCAGTACTTC	CASSLPGGIQYF
many	TRBD1	TRBV19	14	TRBJ2-1	TGTGCCAGTAGTGACAGGGGGATCAGCAATGAGCAGTTCTTC	CASSDRGISNEQFF
many	.	TRBV5-1	15	TRBJ2-5	TGCGCCAGCAGCCCGGGGGGGACAGAAAAAGAGACCCAGTACTTC	CASSPGGTEKETQYF
.	.	TRBV1	13	TRBJ2-7	TGCACCAGCAGCCAAGATTTGGGAGGGGCGCAGTACTTC	CTSSQDLGGAQYF
many	TRBD2	TRBV10-3	18	TRBJ2-3	TGTGCCATCAGTGAATTAGGAGCGGGAGGGCCCTCGGTTTATACGCAGTATTTT	CAISELGAGGPSVYTQYF